This record looks at one TCR beta chain sequence and its context. Germline CDR1 is SGHRS and CDR2 is YFSETQ. The CDR3 loop spans 13 amino acids. The V and J ends lost 3 bases and 5 bases respectively, with 11 bases between them. This specimen belongs to a study of T cell responses to AZD1222 COVID-19 vaccine. Data came from immunoSEQ multiplex PCR; TCRdb stores just in-frame clones and leaves some out. The table lists 130,000 to 150,000 clones, about nine tenths of them singletons. This sample comprised peripheral blood, obtained on day 0 of AZD1222 vaccination. The receptor's source is an adult in good health. This chain uses TRBV5-1 with TRBJ2-5; no clear D. CDR3 protein: CASSSGFSETQYF. The CDR3 DNA follows: TGCGCCAGCAGCTCTGGCTTCAGCGAGACCCAGTACTTC.